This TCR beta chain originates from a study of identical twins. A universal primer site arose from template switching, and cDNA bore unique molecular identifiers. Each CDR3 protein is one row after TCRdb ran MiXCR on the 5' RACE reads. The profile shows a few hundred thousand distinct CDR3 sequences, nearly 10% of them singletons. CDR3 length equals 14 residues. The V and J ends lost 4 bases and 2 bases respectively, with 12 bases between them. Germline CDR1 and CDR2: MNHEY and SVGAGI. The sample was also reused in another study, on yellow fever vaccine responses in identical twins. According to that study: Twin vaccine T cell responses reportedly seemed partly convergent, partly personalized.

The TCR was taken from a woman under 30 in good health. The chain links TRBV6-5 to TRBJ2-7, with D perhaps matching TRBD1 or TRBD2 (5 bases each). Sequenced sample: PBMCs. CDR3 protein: CASSLNRDPYEQYF. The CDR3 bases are TGTGCCAGCAGTTTAAACCGGGACCCCTACGAGCAGTACTTC.